The clone carrying this T cell receptor (beta chain) was observed a handful of times. Its antigen is unidentified. The data belong to a study of T cell repertoires in cytomegalovirus infection. About the study: The public TCR beta signatures pointed to both CMV infection and matching HLA type. Findings and limits, study-wide: Frequencies of public TCR beta families were cumulated, and this identified carriers of CMV plus the relevant HLA. The study found HLA-C-restricted CMV-specific TCR beta clonotypes dominating the ex vivo response.

The CDR3 consists of 11 residues. Trimming took off 5 bases at V and 8 bases at J, with 9 bases between the two ends. MiXCR was run by TCRdb on the reads, yielding one entry per CDR3 protein. Among over 150,000 distinct CDR3 sequences listed, roughly a fifth were seen once. The TCR originated in a human donor in good health (CMV status not recorded). Some clones in this sample may be carry-over from other donors' samples. The gene calls are TRBV12-3 or TRBV12-4 and TRBJ1-1; no reliable D call. The source material was PBMCs. CDR3 bases: TGTGCCAGCAGTATCAAGGTAGAAGCTTTCTTT. It specifies CASSIKVEAFF.